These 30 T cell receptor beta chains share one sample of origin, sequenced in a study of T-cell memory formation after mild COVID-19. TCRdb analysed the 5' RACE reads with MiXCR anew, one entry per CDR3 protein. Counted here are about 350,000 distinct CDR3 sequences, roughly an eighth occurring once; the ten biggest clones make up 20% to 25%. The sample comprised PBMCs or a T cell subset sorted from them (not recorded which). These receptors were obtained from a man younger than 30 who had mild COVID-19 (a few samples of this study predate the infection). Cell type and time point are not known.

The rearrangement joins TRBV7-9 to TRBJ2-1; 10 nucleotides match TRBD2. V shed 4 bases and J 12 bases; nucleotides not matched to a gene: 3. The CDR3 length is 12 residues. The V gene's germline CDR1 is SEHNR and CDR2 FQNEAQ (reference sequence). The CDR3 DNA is TGTGCCAGCAGCTATAGCGGGGGGCCGCAGTTCTTC. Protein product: CASSYSGGPQFF.

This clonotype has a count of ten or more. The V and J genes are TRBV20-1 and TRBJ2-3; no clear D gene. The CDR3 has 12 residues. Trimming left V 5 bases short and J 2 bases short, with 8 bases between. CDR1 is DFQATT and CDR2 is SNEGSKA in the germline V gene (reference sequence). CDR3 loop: CSARRTTDTQYF. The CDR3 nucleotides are TGCAGTGCTCGACGAACCACAGATACGCAGTATTTT.

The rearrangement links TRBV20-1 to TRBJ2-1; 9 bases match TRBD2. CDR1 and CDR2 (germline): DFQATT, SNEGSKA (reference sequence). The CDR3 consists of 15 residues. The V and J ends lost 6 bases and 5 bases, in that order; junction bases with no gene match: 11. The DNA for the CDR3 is TGCAGTGCCCCTACTCTAGCGGGGAGAAACAATGAGCAGTTCTTC. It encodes CSAPTLAGRNNEQFF.

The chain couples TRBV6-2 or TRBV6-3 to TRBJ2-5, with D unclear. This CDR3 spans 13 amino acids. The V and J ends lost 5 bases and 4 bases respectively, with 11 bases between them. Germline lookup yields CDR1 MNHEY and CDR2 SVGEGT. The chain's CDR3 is CASSRHPRETQYF. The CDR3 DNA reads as TGTGCCAGCAGTCGACACCCAAGAGAGACCCAGTACTTC.

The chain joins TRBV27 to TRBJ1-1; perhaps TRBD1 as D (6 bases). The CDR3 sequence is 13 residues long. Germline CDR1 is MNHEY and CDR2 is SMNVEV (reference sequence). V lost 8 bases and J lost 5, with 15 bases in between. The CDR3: CASGMGGKTEAFF. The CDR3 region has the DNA TGTGCCAGCGGTATGGGGGGCAAAACTGAAGCTTTCTTT.

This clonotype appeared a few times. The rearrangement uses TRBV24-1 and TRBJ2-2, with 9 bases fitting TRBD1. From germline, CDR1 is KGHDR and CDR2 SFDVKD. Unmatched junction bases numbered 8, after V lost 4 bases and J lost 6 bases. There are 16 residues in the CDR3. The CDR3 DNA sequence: TGTGCCACCAGTGACGCCGGGACAGGGAGCTCCGGGGAGCTGTTTTTT. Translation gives CATSDAGTGSSGELFF.

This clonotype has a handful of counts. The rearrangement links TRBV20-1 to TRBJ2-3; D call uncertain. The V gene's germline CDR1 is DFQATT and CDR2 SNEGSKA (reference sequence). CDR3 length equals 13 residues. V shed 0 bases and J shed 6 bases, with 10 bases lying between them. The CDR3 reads CSARDYRSDTQYF. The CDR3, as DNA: TGCAGTGCTAGAGATTACAGATCGGATACGCAGTATTTT.

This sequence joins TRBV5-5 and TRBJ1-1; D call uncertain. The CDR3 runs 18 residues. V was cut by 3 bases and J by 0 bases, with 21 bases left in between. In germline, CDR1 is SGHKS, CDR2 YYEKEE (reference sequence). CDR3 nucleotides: TGTGCCAGCAGCTCGCACCCGGGCCCGACAACCATGAACACTGAAGCTTTCTTT. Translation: CASSSHPGPTTMNTEAFF.

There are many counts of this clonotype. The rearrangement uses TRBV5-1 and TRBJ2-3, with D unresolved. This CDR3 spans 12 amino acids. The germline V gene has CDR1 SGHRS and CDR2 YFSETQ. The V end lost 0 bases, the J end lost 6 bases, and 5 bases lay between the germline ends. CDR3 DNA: TGCGCCAGCAGCTTGGCCCGTGATACGCAGTATTTT. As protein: CASSLARDTQYF.

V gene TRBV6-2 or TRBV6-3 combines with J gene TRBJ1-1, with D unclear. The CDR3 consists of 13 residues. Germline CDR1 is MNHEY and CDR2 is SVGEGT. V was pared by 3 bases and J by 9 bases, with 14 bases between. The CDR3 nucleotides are TGTGCCAGCAGTTATGACCGGGCTCACCAAGCTTTCTTT. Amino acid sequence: CASSYDRAHQAFF.

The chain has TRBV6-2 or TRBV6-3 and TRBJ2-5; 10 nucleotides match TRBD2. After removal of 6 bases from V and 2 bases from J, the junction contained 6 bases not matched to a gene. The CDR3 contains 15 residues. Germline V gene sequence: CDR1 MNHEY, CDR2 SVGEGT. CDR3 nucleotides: TGTGCCAGCAGGGACCTTAGCGGGGGGCAAGAGACCCAGTACTTC. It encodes CASRDLSGGQETQYF.

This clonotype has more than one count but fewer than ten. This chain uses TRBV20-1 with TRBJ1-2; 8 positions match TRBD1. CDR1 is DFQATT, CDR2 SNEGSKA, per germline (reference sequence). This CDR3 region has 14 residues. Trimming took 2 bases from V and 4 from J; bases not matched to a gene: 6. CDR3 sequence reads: CSARITDRGYGYTF. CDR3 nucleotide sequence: TGCAGTGCTAGAATCACAGACAGGGGCTATGGCTACACCTTC.

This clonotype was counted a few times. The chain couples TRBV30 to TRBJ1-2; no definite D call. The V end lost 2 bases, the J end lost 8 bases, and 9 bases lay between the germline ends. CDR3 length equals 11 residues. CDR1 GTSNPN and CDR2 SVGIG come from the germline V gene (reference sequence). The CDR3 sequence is CAWSNAGGYTF. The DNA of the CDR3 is TGTGCCTGGAGTAATGCGGGCGGCTACACCTTC.

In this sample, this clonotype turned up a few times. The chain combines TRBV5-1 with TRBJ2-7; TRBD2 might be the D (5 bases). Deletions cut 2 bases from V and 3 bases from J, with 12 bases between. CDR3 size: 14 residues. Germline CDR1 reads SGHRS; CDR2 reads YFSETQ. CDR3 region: CASSFRTGDYEQYF. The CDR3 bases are TGCGCCAGCAGCTTCCGGACCGGGGACTACGAGCAGTACTTC. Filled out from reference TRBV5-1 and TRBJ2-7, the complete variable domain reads KAGVTQTPRYLIKTRGQQVTLSCSPISGHRSVSWYQQTPGQGLQFLFEYFSETQRNKGNFPGRFSGRQFSNSRSEMNVSTLELGDSALYLCASSFRTGDYEQYFGPGTRLTVT.

CDR3 residues: CASSDYPSRELFF. The CDR3 nucleotides are TGCGCCAGCAGCGATTACCCCTCTAGGGAGCTGTTTTTT. The V and J genes are TRBV4-1 and TRBJ2-2; D not certain. CDR3 length equals 13 residues. The germline V gene encodes CDR1 MGHRA and CDR2 YSYEKL. V was clipped by 5 bases and J by 9 bases, with 13 bases between them.

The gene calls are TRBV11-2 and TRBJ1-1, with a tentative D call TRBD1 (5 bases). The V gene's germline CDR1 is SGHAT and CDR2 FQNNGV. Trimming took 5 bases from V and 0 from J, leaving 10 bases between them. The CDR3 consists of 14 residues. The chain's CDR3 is CASSQGTLNTEAFF. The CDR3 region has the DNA TGTGCCAGCAGCCAAGGGACCTTGAACACTGAAGCTTTCTTT.

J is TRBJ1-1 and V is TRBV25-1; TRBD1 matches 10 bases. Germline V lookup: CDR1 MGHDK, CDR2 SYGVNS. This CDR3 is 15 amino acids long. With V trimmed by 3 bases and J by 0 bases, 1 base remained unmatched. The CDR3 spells CASSEGTGVNTEAFF. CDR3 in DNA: TGTGCCAGCAGTGAGGGGACAGGGGTGAACACTGAAGCTTTCTTT. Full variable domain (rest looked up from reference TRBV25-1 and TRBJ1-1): EADIYQTPRYLVIGTGKKITLECSQTMGHDKMYWYQQDPGMELHLIHYSYGVNSTEKGDLSSESTVSRIRTEHFPLTLESARPSHTSQYLCASSEGTGVNTEAFFGQGTRLTVV.

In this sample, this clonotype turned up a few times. The CDR3 reads CASRMTSGGTLYNEQFF. In nucleotides, the CDR3 is TGTGCCAGTAGGATGACTAGCGGGGGCACACTTTACAATGAGCAGTTCTTC. The V call is TRBV19, the J call TRBJ2-1; 12 nucleotides match TRBD2. Trimming cost V 6 bases and J 4 bases; bases outside gene matches: 10. Germline CDR1 LNHDA, CDR2 SQIVND (reference sequence). The CDR3 extends over 17 amino acids.

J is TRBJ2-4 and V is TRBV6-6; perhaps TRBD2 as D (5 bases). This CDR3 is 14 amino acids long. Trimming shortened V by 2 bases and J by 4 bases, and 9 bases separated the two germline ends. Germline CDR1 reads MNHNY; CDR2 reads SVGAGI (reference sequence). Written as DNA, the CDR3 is TGTGCCAGCAGTTACAGCGGCGGGAAAAACATTCAGTACTTC. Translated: CASSYSGGKNIQYF.

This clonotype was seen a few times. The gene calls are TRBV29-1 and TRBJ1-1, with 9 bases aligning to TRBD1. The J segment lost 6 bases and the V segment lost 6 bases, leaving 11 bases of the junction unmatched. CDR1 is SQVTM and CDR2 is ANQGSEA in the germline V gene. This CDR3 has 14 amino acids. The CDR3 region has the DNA TGCAGCGTCCAGATTAAACAGGGGGCGCCTGAAGCTTTCTTT. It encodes CSVQIKQGAPEAFF.

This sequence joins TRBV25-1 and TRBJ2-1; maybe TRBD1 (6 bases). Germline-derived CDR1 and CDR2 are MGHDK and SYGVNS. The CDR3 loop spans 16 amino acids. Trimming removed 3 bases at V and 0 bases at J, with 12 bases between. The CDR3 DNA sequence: TGTGCCAGCAGTGAGTTGGGGACACCCTCCTACAATGAGCAGTTCTTC. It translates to CASSELGTPSYNEQFF.

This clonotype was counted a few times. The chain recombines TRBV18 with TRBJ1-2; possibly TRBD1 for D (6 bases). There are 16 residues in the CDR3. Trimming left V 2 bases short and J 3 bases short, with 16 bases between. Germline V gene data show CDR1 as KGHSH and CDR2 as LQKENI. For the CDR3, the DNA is TGTGCCAGCTCACCAGAAACAGGGATATCGGACTATGGCTACACCTTC. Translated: CASSPETGISDYGYTF.

CDR3 DNA: TGTGCCACCAGTGATGCGGGGATTGAGCAGTTCTTC. Protein: CATSDAGIEQFF. The chain couples TRBV24-1 to TRBJ2-1; a weak D match, TRBD2 (6 bases). Germline V gene sequence: CDR1 KGHDR, CDR2 SFDVKD. The CDR3 has 12 amino acids. With 3 bases removed from V and 9 bases from J, the gap between germline ends came to 8 bases.

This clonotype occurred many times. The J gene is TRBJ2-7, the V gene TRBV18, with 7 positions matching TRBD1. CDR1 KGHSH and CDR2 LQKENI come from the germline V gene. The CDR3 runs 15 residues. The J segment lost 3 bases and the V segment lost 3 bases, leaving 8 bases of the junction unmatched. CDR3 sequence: CASSPGQRTLYEQYF. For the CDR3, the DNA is TGTGCCAGCTCACCGGGACAGCGAACTCTCTACGAGCAGTACTTC.

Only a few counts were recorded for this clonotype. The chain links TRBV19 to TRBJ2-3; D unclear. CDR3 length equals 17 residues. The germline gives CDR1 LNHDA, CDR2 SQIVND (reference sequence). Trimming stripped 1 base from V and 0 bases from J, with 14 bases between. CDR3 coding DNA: TGTGCCAGTAGTATAGCGGGCCACACTTCCAGCACAGATACGCAGTATTTT. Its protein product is CASSIAGHTSSTDTQYF. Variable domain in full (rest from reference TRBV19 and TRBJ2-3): DGGITQSPKYLFRKEGQNVTLSCEQNLNHDAMYWYRQDPGQGLRLIYYSQIVNDFQKGDIAEGYSVSREKKESFPLTVTSAQKNPTAFYLCASSIAGHTSSTDTQYFGPGTRLTVL.

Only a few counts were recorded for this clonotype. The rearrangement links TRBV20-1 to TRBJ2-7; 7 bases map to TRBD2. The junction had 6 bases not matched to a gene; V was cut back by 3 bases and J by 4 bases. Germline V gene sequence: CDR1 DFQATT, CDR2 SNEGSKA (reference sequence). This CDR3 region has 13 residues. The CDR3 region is CSARTSKSYEQYF. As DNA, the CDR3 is TGCAGTGCTAGGACTAGCAAATCGTACGAGCAGTACTTC.

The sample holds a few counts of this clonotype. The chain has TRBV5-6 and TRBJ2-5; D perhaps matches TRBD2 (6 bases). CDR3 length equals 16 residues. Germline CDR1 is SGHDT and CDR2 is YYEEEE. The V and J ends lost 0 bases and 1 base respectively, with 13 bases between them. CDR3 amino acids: CASSLASSVLQETQYF. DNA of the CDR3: TGTGCCAGCAGCTTGGCGTCTAGCGTCCTCCAAGAGACCCAGTACTTC. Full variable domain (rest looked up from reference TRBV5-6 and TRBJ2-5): DAGVTQSPTHLIKTRGQQVTLRCSPKSGHDTVSWYQQALGQGPQFIFQYYEEEERQRGNFPDRFSGHQFPNYSSELNVNALLLGDSALYLCASSLASSVLQETQYFGPGTRLLVL.

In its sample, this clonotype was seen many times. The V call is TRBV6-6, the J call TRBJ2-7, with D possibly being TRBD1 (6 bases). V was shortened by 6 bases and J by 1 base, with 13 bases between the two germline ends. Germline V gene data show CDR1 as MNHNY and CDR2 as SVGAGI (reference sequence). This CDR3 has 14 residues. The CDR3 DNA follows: TGTGCCAGCAGCACCCGGGACACATCCTACGAGCAGTACGTC. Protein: CASSTRDTSYEQYV.

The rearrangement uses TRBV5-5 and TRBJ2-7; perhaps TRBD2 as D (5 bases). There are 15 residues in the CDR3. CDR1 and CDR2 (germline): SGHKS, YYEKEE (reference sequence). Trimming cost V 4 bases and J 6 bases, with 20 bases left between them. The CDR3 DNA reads TGTGCCAGCAGCCAATCCTTAGGGCCAGGACTCGAGCAGTACGTC. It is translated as CASSQSLGPGLEQYV.

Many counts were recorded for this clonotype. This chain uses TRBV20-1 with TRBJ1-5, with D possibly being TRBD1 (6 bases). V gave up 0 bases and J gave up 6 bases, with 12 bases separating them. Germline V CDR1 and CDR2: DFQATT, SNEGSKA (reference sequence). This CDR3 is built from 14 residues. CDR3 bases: TGCAGTGCTAGAGATCCCAGGGGTATTCAGCCCCAGCATTTT. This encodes CSARDPRGIQPQHF.